These T cell receptor beta chains were read from a single sample in a study of T cell changes during pregnancy in multiple sclerosis. TCRdb keeps only in-frame clones here, not all; method: immunoSEQ multiplex PCR. The profile shows fewer than 50,000 clones, 92% of them singletons. Sequencing was performed on CD8+ T cells from peripheral blood mononuclear cells, taken in the third trimester of pregnancy. The receptors originated from a female donor with multiple sclerosis, enrolled in a pregnancy study. CDR3s include the opening cysteine and the closing phenylalanine or tryptophan. The order of the fields is D gene, J gene, CDR3 length, V gene, clone size, CDR3 DNA, CDR3 protein. The D gene is left open where the match is weak. Size is stated for part of the rows, as once, few or many counts, or as a class when the clone is expanded.

-	TRBJ2-3	13	TRBV5-6	-	TGTGCCAGCAGCTTTACTAGTTTGGATACGCAGTATTTT	CASSFTSLDTQYF
TRBD2	TRBJ2-1	14	TRBV30	-	TGTGCCTGGAGTGCGACTAGCGTCGACAATGAGCAGTTCTTC	CAWSATSVDNEQFF
-	TRBJ1-2	16	TRBV5-6	-	TGTGCCAGCAGCTTCGGGAGCGGGGAGGCTAACTATGGCTACACCTTC	CASSFGSGEANYGYTF
-	TRBJ1-2	15	TRBV28	-	TGTGCCAGCAGTTTATTACCCGATTCCAGGGGTCCCTGCACCTTC	CASSLLPDSRGPCTF
-	TRBJ2-1	11	TRBV19	-	TGTGCCAGTAGTCTGAGCTATGAGCAGTTCTTC	CASSLSYEQFF
-	TRBJ1-5	17	TRBV7-2	-	TGTGCCAGCAGCTTCCCGCGGGGGGAACATAGCAATCAGCCCCAGCATTTT	CASSFPRGEHSNQPQHF
TRBD2	TRBJ2-5	16	TRBV7-9	-	TGTGCCAGCAGCCCGAGGGTAGCGGGAGAGAGGGAGACCCAGTACTTC	CASSPRVAGERETQYF
TRBD2	TRBJ2-1	17	TRBV7-9	-	TGTGCCAGCAGCTTAGACCCTAGCGGGAGTAGAATGGGTGAGCAGTTCTTC	CASSLDPSGSRMGEQFF
TRBD1	TRBJ1-1	15	TRBV19	-	TGTGCCAGTTCTAGAAGCGGACAGGGTGATACTGAAGCTTTCTTT	CASSRSGQGDTEAFF
TRBD1	TRBJ1-2	15	TRBV27	-	TGTGCCAGCAGCTCCGGGACAGACAGGGGGTTTGGCTACACCTTC	CASSSGTDRGFGYTF
-	TRBJ2-1	14	TRBV7-7	-	TGTGCTAGCAGCTTAGGGACTGGGCTTTCTGAGCAGTTCTTC	CASSLGTGLSEQFF
-	TRBJ1-2	15	TRBV5-4	-	TGTGCCAGCAGCCGGACAATCGACAGGAAACACGGCTACACCTTC	CASSRTIDRKHGYTF
TRBD2	TRBJ2-7	15	TRBV11-3	-	TGTGCCAGCAGCCTAGGGCCAGCGGGAGATCCTGGGCAGTACTTC	CASSLGPAGDPGQYF
-	TRBJ2-1	17	TRBV25-1	-	TGTGCCAGCAGTGAATCACTTGCGGGGCAATCCTACAATGAGCAGTTCTTC	CASSESLAGQSYNEQFF
-	TRBJ2-6	15	TRBV11-3	-	TGTGCCAGCAGCTTAGGAGGGAACGGGGCCAACGTCCTGACTTTC	CASSLGGNGANVLTF
-	TRBJ2-7	15	TRBV4-1	-	TGCGCCAGCAGCATGAAGACAGCGCTGGCCTACGAGCAGTACTTC	CASSMKTALAYEQYF
TRBD1	TRBJ2-3	16	TRBV15	many	TGTGCCACCAGCAGAGCGCCGGGACAGGGGGCAGATACGCAGTATTTT	CATSRAPGQGADTQYF
TRBD1	TRBJ2-6	16	TRBV15	-	TGTGCCACCAGCAAATCGGACAGGGCCGGGGCCAACGTCCTGACTTTC	CATSKSDRAGANVLTF
-	TRBJ2-5	13	TRBV27	-	TGTGCCAGCAGTCTTAACGGGTGGGAGACCCAGTACTTC	CASSLNGWETQYF
TRBD2	TRBJ2-1	15	TRBV7-2	-	TGTGCCAGCACCCCAAGCGGGAGCTCCTACAATGAGCAGTTCTTC	CASTPSGSSYNEQFF
-	TRBJ1-4	15	TRBV28	-	TGTGCCAGCAGTTTAGTGTCAAACGAGGAGGAAAAACTGTTTTTT	CASSLVSNEEEKLFF
-	TRBJ1-1	15	TRBV28	once	TGTGCCAGCAGTTTATGGCGGGAGTTGAACACTGAAGCTTTCTTT	CASSLWRELNTEAFF
TRBD1	TRBJ2-1	15	TRBV16	-	TGTGCCAGCAGCGTCCGGGACAGGGAGGTCCCTGAGCAGTTCTTC	CASSVRDREVPEQFF
TRBD2	TRBJ2-2	16	TRBV7-2	-	TGTGCCAGCAGCCCCCAACAGCGGGAACCTGACGGGGAGCTGTTTTTT	CASSPQQREPDGELFF
-	TRBJ2-1	16	TRBV6-5	-	TGTGCCAGCAGTTATTCAAAGGCTAGCTCCTACAATGAGCAGTTCTTC	CASSYSKASSYNEQFF
TRBD2	TRBJ2-2	17	TRBV14	-	TGTGCCAGCAGCCAACTCACCGGGACTAGCGTTACCGGGGAGCTGTTTTTT	CASSQLTGTSVTGELFF
-	TRBJ2-3	13	TRBV19	-	TGTGCCAGTAGTATGGGGGGTCCAGATACGCAGTATTTT	CASSMGGPDTQYF
TRBD2	TRBJ2-7	16	TRBV4-3	once	TGCGCCAGCAGCCAAGTAATTAGCGGGGGGAACTACGAGCAGTACTTC	CASSQVISGGNYEQYF
TRBD2	TRBJ2-1	14	TRBV29-1	-	TGCGGCGTTGAAGTAGCGGGAGAGTACAATGAGCAGTTCTTC	CGVEVAGEYNEQFF
TRBD2	TRBJ2-1	19	TRBV4-1	once	TGCGCCAGCAGCCAAGATCCCATAGCGGGGGCCTGGGAGTACAATGAGCAGTTCTTC	CASSQDPIAGAWEYNEQFF
TRBD2	TRBJ2-1	13	TRBV29-1	-	TGCAGCGTTTACGGACTAGCGGCGAATGAGCAGTTCTTC	CSVYGLAANEQFF
TRBD2	TRBJ2-1	14	TRBV13	-	TGTGCCAGCAGCGTCCGGGACTACTACAATGAGCAGTTCTTC	CASSVRDYYNEQFF
-	TRBJ1-2	15	TRBV4-1	-	TGCGCCAGCAGCCAAGATCTTGGCCAGGGGAATGGCTACACCTTC	CASSQDLGQGNGYTF
-	TRBJ1-1	13	TRBV11-2	-	TGTGCCAGCAGTTCCCCCCAGGGGACTGAAGCTTTCTTT	CASSSPQGTEAFF
TRBD1	TRBJ2-1	14	TRBV6-4	-	TGTGCCAGCAGTGAGACAGGGGTGCAAAATGAGCAGTTCTTC	CASSETGVQNEQFF
-	TRBJ1-2	13	TRBV18	-	TGTGCCAGCTCACCCCGGGAGGATGAGGGCTACACCTTC	CASSPREDEGYTF
TRBD1	TRBJ1-5	16	TRBV4-1	-	TGCGCCAGCAGCCAAGACCCTGGACAGGGCTGGCAGCCCCAGCATTTT	CASSQDPGQGWQPQHF
-	TRBJ2-7	14	TRBV7-2	-	TGTGCCAGCAGCTTAGTTGTAAATTCGTACGAGCAGTACTTC	CASSLVVNSYEQYF
TRBD1	TRBJ2-7	15	TRBV7-9	-	TGTGCCAGCAGCTTGGGACAGGGGCTTTGGAACGAGCAGTACTTC	CASSLGQGLWNEQYF
-	TRBJ2-1	15	TRBV19	-	TGTGCCAGTAGTATTCCCCTTAGCTCCTACAATGAGCAGTTCTTC	CASSIPLSSYNEQFF
TRBD1	TRBJ1-1	14	TRBV6-1	few	TGTGCCAGCAGCGCGGGACAGATGAACACTGAAGCTTTCTTT	CASSAGQMNTEAFF
-	TRBJ2-1	14	TRBV10-3	-	TGTGCCATCAGTGAGGCGGGGTCGGGGTTTGAGCAGTTCTTC	CAISEAGSGFEQFF
-	TRBJ2-6	15	TRBV2	-	TGTGCCAGCAGTGGGGCCGCCTCTGGGGCCAACGTCCTGACTTTC	CASSGAASGANVLTF
TRBD2	TRBJ2-2	16	TRBV6-1	-	TGTGCCAGCAGTGCAAGACTAGCGGATGACACCGGGGAGCTGTTTTTT	CASSARLADDTGELFF
TRBD1	TRBJ1-1	15	TRBV9	-	TGTGCCAGCAGCCCGCAGACAGGGCGGAACACTGAAGCTTTCTTT	CASSPQTGRNTEAFF
-	TRBJ2-2	18	TRBV5-1	-	TGCGCCAGCAGCTGGGAGGCCGGCATCGTGGGAGACGCCGGGGAGCTGTTTTTT	CASSWEAGIVGDAGELFF
-	TRBJ1-1	14	TRBV6-4	once	TGTGCCAGCAGTGAGGTCAGGCTGAACACTGAAGCTTTCTTT	CASSEVRLNTEAFF
-	TRBJ2-7	13	TRBV29-1	-	TGCAGCGCCAGGGGTAGCGGGTCCTACGAGCAGTACTTC	CSARGSGSYEQYF
-	TRBJ2-3	18	TRBV21-1	-	TGTGCCAGCAGCACCCGTTGGGGTAGGGACTCTAGTACAGATACGCAGTATTTT	CASSTRWGRDSSTDTQYF
-	TRBJ1-1	14	TRBV19	few	TGTGCCAGTAGTTATATGGGAGTGAACACTGAAGCTTTCTTT	CASSYMGVNTEAFF
TRBD1	TRBJ2-2	19	TRBV14	-	TGTGCCAGCAGCCAAGATGTACCAGGGGGCAAGGAGGGGCCCGGGGAGCTGTTTTTT	CASSQDVPGGKEGPGELFF
-	TRBJ2-2	17	TRBV4-3	once	TGCGCCAGCAGCCACCCCAGAGGAGGGGGCAACACCGGGGAGCTGTTTTTT	CASSHPRGGGNTGELFF
-	TRBJ1-1	15	TRBV15	once	TGTGCCACCAGCAGAGATTTGAGTAGGAACACTGAAGCTTTCTTT	CATSRDLSRNTEAFF
-	TRBJ2-7	11	TRBV7-9	-	TGTGCCATGGGAGACCCCTACGAGCAGTACTTC	CAMGDPYEQYF
TRBD1	TRBJ2-2	14	TRBV19	-	TGTGCCAGTAGTCGGACAGGCTCCACCGGGGAGCTGTTTTTT	CASSRTGSTGELFF
-	TRBJ2-3	12	TRBV2	-	TGTGCCAGCGGAGGGGGCACAGATACGCAGTATTTT	CASGGGTDTQYF
-	TRBJ1-4	14	TRBV11-2	-	TGTGCCAGCAGCTTTTTCGCAACTAATGAAAAACTGTTTTTT	CASSFFATNEKLFF